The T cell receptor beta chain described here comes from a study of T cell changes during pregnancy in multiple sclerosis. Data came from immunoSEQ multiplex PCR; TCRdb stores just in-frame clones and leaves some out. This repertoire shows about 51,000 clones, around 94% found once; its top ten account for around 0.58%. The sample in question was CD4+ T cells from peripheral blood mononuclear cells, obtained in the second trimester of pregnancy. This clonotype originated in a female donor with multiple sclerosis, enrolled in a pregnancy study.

The CDR3 is CASSLRRGGSDTQYF. CDR3 DNA sequence: TGTGCCAGCAGTTTAAGGCGGGGGGGTTCAGATACGCAGTATTTT. The rearrangement joins TRBV27 to TRBJ2-3; 9 nucleotides line up with TRBD2. J lost 4 bases, V lost 2 bases, and 4 bases had no gene match. Germline-derived CDR1 and CDR2 are MNHEY and SMNVEV (reference sequence). The CDR3 is 15 amino acids.